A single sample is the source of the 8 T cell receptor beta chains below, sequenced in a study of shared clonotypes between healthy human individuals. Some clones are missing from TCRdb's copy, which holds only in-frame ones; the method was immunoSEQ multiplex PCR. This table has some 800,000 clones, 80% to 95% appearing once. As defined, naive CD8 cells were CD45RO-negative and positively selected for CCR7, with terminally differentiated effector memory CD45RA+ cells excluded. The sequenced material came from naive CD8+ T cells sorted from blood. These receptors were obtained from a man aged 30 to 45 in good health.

Written as DNA, the CDR3 is TGTGCCAGCAGGGGGCGGGGCACTGAAGCTTTCTTT. Translating it yields CASRGRGTEAFF. The V and J genes are TRBV28 and TRBJ1-1; TRBD1 is a possible D gene (5 bases). V was cut by 6 bases and J by 4 bases, with 9 bases left in between. The CDR3 length is 12 residues. CDR1 is MDHEN and CDR2 is SYDVKM in the germline V gene.

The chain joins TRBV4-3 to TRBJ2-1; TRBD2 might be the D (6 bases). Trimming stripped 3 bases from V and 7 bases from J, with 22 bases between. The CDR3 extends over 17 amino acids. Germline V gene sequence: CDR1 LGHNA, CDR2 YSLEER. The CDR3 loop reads CASSHGLAGGPGNEQFF. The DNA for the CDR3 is TGCGCCAGCAGCCACGGATTAGCCGGAGGGCCTGGGAATGAGCAGTTCTTC.

CDR3 nucleotide sequence: TGTGCCAGCAGCCAGGCTAGCGGGAAAGATACGCAGTATTTT. This translates into CASSQASGKDTQYF. The chain combines TRBV14 with TRBJ2-3; 9 nucleotides match TRBD2. The CDR3 is 14 residues long. Germline CDR1 reads SGHDN; CDR2 reads FVKESK. The junction had 3 bases not matched to a gene; V was cut back by 3 bases and J by 5 bases.

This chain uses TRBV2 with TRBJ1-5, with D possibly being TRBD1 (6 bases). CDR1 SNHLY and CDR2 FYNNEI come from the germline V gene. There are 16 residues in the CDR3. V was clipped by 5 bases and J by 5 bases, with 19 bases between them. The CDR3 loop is CASSLGQKRHHQPQHF. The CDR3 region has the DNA TGTGCCAGCAGTCTAGGACAGAAGAGGCACCATCAGCCCCAGCATTTT.

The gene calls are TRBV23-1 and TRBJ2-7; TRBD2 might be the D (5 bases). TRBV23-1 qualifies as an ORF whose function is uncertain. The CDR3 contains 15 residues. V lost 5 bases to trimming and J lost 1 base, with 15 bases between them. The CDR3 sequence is CASSVPGKDSYEQYF. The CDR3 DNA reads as TGCGCCAGCAGTGTTCCGGGAAAAGATTCCTACGAGCAGTACTTC.

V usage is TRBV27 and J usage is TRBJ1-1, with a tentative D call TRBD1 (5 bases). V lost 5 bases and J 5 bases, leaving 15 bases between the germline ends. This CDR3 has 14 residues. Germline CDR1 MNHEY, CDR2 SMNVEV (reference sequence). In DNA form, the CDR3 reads TGTGCCAGCAGTATAACCGGGGGGAGGACTGAAGCTTTCTTT. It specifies CASSITGGRTEAFF.

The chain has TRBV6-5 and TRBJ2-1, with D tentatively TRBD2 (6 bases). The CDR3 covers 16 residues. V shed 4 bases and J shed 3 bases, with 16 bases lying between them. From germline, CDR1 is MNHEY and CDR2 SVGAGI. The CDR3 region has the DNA TGTGCCAGCAGTTTTAGCGGACCTGAGGGCTACAATGAGCAGTTCTTC. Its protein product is CASSFSGPEGYNEQFF.

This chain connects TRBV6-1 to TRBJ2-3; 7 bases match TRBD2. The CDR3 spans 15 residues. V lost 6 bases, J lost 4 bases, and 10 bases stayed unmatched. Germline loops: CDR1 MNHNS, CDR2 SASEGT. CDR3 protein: CASSGLAERADTQYF. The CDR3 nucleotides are TGTGCCAGCAGCGGGCTAGCGGAGAGGGCAGATACGCAGTATTTT.